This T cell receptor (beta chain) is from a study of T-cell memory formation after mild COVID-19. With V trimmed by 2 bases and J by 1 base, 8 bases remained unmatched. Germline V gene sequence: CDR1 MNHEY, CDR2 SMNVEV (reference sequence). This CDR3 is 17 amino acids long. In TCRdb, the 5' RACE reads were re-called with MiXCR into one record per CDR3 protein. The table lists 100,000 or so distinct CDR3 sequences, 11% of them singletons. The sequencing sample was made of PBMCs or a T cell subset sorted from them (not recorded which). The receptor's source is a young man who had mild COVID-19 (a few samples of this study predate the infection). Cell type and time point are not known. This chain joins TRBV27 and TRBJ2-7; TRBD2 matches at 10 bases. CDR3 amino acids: CASSLIASGGPSYEQYF. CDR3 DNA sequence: TGTGCCAGCAGTTTAATCGCTAGCGGGGGACCATCCTACGAGCAGTACTTC.